The clone carrying this T cell receptor beta chain came up a few times. Its target is unknown. These data come from a study of blood T cells in healthy people across ages. Combining a sample-barcoded 5' primer with a J-beta primer mix, a second PCR ran for roughly 6 to 11 cycles. A single record per CDR3 protein comes from TCRdb applying MiXCR to the 5' RACE reads. The sample lists roughly 790,000 distinct CDR3 sequences; approximately 43% were seen once. This CDR3 is built from 13 residues. V was shortened by 4 bases and J by 7 bases, with 11 bases between the two germline ends. In germline, CDR1 is MRHNA, CDR2 SNTAGT. Study findings and constraints: With age, beta diversity per million T cells declined roughly linearly, significantly by approximately 40. Donor CMV status was unknown, possibly confounding expanded clonotype changes. Long-lived donors exceeded aged donors in naive CD4+ cells and diversity. Reliance upon unsorted PBMCs precluded definitive naive versus antigen-experienced comparison.

The rearrangement links TRBV6-4 to TRBJ1-5; D remains ambiguous. Input material: blood. The clonotype originates from an older woman in good health. The CDR3 region has the DNA TGTGCCAGCAGTGCTCAGGAGAACCAGCCCCAGCATTTT. This codes for CASSAQENQPQHF.